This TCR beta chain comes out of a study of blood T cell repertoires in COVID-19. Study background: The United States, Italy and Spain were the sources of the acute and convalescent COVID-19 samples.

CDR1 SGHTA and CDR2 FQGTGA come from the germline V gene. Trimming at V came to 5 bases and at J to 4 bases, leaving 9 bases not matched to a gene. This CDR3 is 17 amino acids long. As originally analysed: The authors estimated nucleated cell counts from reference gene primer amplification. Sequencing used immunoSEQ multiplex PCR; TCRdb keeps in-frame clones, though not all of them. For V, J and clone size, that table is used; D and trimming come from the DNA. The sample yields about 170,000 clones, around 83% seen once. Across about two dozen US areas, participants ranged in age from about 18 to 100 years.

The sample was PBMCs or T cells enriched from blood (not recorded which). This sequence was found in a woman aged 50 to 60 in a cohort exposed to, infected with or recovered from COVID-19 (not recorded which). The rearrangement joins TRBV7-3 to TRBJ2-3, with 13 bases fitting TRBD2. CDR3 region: CASSQPELAGGADTQYF. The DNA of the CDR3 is TGTGCCAGCAGCCAGCCCGAACTAGCGGGGGGGGCAGATACGCAGTATTTT.